This T cell receptor beta chain derives from a study of shared clonotypes between healthy human individuals. Study-level background: The study used three CD4 naive, three CD4 memory, two CD8 naive and one CD8 memory plate per donor.

TCRdb's copy holds only in-frame clones and misses some; the assay was immunoSEQ multiplex PCR. The table lists about 2.1 million clones, 90% to 95% of them singletons. Study-wide results and limits: Expectations were that clonotype sharing among donors would be affected by sequencing depth. Only blood was sampled; tissue repertoires likely differ.

Germline V lookup: CDR1 MNHEY, CDR2 SMNVEV (reference sequence). CDR3 length: 14 residues. V lost 6 bases, J lost 2 bases, and 7 bases stayed unmatched. Comments on this clone: The antigen is not known.

Selected positively for CCR7 and CD45RO-negative, naive CD8 cells excluded terminally differentiated effector memory CD45RA+ cells. V gene TRBV27 combines with J gene TRBJ2-7; 7 bases map to TRBD1. Sequencing used naive CD8+ T cells from PBMCs. The clonotype originates from a man younger than 30 in good health. Some clones in this sample may be carry-over from other donors' samples. The chain's CDR3 is CASSTTGRPYEQYF. In DNA form, the CDR3 reads TGTGCCAGCAGCACGACAGGGCGGCCCTACGAGCAGTACTTC.